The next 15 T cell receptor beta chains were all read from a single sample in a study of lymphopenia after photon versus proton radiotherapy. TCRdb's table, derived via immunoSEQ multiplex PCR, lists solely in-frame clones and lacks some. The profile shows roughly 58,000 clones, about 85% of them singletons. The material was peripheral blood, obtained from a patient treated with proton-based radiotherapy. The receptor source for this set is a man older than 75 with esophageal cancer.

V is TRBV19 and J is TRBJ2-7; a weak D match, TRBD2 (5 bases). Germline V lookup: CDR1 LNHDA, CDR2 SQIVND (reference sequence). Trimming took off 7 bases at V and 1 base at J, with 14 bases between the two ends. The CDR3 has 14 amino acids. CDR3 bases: TGTGCCAGTAATTCAGCGGCATCATCCTACGAGCAGTACTTC. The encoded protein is CASNSAASSYEQYF.

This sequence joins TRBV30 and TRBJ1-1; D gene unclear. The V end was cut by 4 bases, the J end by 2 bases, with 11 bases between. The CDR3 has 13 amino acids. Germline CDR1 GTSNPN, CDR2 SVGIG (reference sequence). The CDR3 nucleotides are TGTGCCTGGAAAGACGGGATTAACACTGAAGCTTTCTTT. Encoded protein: CAWKDGINTEAFF.

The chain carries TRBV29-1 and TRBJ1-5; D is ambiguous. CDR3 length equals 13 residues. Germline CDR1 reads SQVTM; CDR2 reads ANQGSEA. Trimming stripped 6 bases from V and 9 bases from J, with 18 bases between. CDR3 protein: CSVMDGGLAPQHF. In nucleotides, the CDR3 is TGCAGCGTGATGGACGGAGGTTTGGCGCCCCAGCATTTT.

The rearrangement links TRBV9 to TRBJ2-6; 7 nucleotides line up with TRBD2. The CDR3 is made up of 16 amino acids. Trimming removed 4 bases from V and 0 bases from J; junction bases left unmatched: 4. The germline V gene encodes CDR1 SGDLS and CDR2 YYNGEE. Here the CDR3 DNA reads TGTGCCAGCAGCCCGGGGGGACGCTCTGGGGCCAACGTCCTGACTTTC. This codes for CASSPGGRSGANVLTF.

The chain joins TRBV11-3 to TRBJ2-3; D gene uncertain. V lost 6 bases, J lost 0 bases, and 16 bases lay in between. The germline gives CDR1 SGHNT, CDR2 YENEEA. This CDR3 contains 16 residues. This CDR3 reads CASSTSWGPSTDTQYF. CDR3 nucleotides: TGTGCCAGCAGTACCTCGTGGGGTCCTAGCACAGATACGCAGTATTTT.

CDR3: CSGEGGRETQYF. The CDR3 DNA sequence: TGCAGTGGGGAGGGGGGCCGTGAGACCCAGTACTTC. The gene calls are TRBV29-1 and TRBJ2-5; D possibly corresponds to TRBD2 (7 bases). Per the germline V gene, CDR1 is SQVTM and CDR2 is ANQGSEA. This CDR3 is 12 amino acids long.

The CDR3 loop is CASSFLGDNEQFF. DNA for the CDR3: TGTGCCAGCAGCTTTCTAGGGGACAATGAGCAGTTCTTC. The chain uses TRBV7-6 and TRBJ2-1; TRBD1 might be the D (5 bases). The germline V and J ends were trimmed by 3 bases and 5 bases, with 8 bases remaining between them. This CDR3 comprises 13 residues. Germline V CDR1 and CDR2: SGHVS, FNYEAQ.

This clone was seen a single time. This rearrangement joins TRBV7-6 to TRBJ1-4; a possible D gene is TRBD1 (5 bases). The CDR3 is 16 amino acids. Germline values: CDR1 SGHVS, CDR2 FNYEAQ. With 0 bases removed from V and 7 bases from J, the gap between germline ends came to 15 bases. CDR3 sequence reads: CASSLAGRRQGEKLFF. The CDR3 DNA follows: TGTGCCAGCAGCTTAGCAGGAAGAAGGCAGGGTGAAAAACTGTTTTTT.

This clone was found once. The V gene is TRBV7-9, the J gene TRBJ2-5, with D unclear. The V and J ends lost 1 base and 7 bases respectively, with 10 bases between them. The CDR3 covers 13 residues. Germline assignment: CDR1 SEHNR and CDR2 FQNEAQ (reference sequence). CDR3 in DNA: TGTGCCAGCAGCTTAGGGAACGCCCGGACCCAGTACTTC. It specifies CASSLGNARTQYF.

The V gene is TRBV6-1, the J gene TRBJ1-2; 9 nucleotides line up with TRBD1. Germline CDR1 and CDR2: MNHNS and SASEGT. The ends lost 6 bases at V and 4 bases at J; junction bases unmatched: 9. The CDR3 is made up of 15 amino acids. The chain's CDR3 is CASSEGQGLSYGYTF. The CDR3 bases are TGTGCCAGCAGCGAGGGACAGGGACTCTCCTATGGCTACACCTTC.

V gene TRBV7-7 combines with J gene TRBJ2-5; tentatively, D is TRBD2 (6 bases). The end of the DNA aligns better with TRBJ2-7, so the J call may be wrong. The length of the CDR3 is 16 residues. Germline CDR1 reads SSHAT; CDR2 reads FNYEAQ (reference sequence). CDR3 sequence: CASSSSNLACAYEQYF. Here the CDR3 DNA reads TGTGCCAGCAGCTCTTCCAATCTAGCGTGCGCCTACGAGCAGTACTTC.

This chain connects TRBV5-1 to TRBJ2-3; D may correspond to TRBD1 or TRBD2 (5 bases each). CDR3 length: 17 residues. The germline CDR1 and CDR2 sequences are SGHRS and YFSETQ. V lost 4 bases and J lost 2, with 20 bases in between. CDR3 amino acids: CASSRVGTGTSTDTQYF. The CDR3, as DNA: TGCGCCAGCAGCCGCGTGGGCACCGGGACCTCCACAGATACGCAGTATTTT.

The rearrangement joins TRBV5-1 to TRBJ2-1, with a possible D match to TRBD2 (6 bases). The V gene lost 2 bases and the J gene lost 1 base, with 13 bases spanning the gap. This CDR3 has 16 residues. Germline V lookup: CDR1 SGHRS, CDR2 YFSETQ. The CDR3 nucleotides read TGCGCCAGCAGCTTCGGGGGTTTGGGATCCTACAATGAGCAGTTCTTC. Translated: CASSFGGLGSYNEQFF. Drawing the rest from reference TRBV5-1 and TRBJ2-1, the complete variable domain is KAGVTQTPRYLIKTRGQQVTLSCSPISGHRSVSWYQQTPGQGLQFLFEYFSETQRNKGNFPGRFSGRQFSNSRSEMNVSTLELGDSALYLCASSFGGLGSYNEQFFGPGTRLTVL.

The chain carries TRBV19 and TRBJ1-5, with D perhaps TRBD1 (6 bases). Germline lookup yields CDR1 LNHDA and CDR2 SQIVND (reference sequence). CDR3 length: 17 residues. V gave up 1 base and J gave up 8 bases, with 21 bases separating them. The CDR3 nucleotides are TGTGCCAGTAGTATAGCGGGCTGGGGGGCTCGGCGGGAGCCCCAGCATTTT. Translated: CASSIAGWGARREPQHF.

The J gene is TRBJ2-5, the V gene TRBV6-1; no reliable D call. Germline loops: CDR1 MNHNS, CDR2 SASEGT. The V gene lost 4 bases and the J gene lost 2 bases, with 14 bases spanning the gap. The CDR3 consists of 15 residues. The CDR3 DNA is TGTGCCAGCAGTGTAATTAGTTTCCTTCAAGAGACCCAGTACTTC. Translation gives CASSVISFLQETQYF.